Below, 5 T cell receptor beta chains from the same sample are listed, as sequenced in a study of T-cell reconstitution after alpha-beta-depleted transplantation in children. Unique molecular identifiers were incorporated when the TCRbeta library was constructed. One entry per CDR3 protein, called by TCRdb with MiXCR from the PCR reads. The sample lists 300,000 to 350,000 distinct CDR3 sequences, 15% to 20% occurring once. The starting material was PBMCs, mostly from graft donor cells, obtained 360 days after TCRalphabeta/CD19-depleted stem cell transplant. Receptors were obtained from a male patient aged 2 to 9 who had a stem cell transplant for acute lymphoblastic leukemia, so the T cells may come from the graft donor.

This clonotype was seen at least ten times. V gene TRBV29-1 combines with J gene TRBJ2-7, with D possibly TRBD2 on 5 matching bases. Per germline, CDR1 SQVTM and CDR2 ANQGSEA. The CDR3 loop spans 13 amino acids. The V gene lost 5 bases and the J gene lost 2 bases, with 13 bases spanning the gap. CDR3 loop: CSVSTDWTYEQYF. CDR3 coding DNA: TGCAGCGTTTCCACGGACTGGACCTACGAGCAGTACTTC.

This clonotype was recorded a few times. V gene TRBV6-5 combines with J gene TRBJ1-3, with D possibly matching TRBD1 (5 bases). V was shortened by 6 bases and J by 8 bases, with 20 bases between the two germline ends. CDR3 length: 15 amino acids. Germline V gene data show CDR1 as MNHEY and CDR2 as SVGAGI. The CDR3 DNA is TGTGCCAGCAGCCTGATCGGACGGGGCGCGGACACCATATATTTT. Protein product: CASSLIGRGADTIYF.

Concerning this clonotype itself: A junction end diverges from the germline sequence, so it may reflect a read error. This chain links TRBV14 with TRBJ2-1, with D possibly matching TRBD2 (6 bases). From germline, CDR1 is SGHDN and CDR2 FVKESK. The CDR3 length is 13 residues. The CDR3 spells CASSQGVTGVPIF. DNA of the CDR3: TGTGCCAGCAGCCAAGGCGTAACGGGAGTACCGATCTTC.

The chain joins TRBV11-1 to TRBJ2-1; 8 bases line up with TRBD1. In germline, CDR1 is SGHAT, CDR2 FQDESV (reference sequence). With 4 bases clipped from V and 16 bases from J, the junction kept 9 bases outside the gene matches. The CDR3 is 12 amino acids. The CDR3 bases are TGTGCCAGCAGCTCCCTCCGGGACAGGCAATTCTTC. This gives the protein CASSSLRDRQFF.

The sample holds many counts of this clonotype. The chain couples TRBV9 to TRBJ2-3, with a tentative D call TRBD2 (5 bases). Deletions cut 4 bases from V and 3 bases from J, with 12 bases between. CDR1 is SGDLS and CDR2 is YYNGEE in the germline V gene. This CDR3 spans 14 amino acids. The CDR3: CASSPLGETDTQYF. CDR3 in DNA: TGTGCCAGCAGCCCCCTCGGGGAAACAGATACGCAGTATTTT.